This T cell receptor beta chain was sequenced during a study of T cell responses to AZD1222 COVID-19 vaccine. Method: immunoSEQ multiplex PCR; TCRdb's copy keeps in-frame clones and lacks some. There are around 94,000 clones in the sample; around 84% occur only once, and around 5% lies in the top ten. A remark on this clone: Its antigen is not identified.

Findings and caveats of the study: Among those given AZD1222, only six were seropositive at baseline. Nearly half of the spike-specific TCRs reportedly recognize variant regions that carry no mutations. Every sample of the repertoires postdated the peak T cell response.

Second-dose intervals near 4 or 12 weeks were combined. The length of the CDR3 is 15 residues. V lost 7 bases, J lost 4 bases, and 17 bases lay in between. Germline CDR1 is SGHTA and CDR2 is FQGNSA. The chain combines TRBV7-2 with TRBJ2-1, with a weak D call TRBD1 (6 bases). The origin of this receptor is an adult who received the AZD1222 COVID-19 vaccine. The sequencing here drew on peripheral blood, taken 28 days after the second AZD1222 dose. The CDR3 DNA is TGTGCCAGCACCCCAGAGGGGGAAAAGTACAATGAGCAGTTCTTC. Protein product: CASTPEGEKYNEQFF.